Presented here are 12 T cell receptor beta chains from one specimen sequenced in a study of CD8+CD57+ T cells in acquired aplastic anemia. Those patients picked for sequencing had displayed CD8+CD57+ cell expansion on flow cytometry. Genomic DNA constituted the template upon which TCR beta VDJ and CDR3 profiling was performed. TCRdb re-called the reads through MiXCR, storing one row per CDR3 protein. The repertoire holds approximately 220,000 distinct CDR3 sequences, with approximately 45% as singletons. Sequenced sample: sorted CD4+, CD8+, or CD8+CD57+ T cells (not recorded which) from PBMCs. The source is a human donor with aplastic anemia.

This chain joins TRBV11-2 and TRBJ1-1; D is unclear. The CDR3 consists of 13 residues. Trimming cost V 5 bases and J 3 bases, with 10 bases left between them. The V gene's germline CDR1 is SGHAT and CDR2 FQNNGV. CDR3 residues: CASSPDTYTEAFF. DNA for the CDR3: TGTGCCAGCAGCCCTGACACATACACTGAAGCTTTCTTT.

The V gene is TRBV6-1, the J gene TRBJ2-7; no reliable D call. The CDR3 spans 11 residues. V lost 3 bases to trimming and J lost 4 bases, with 4 bases between them. In germline, CDR1 is MNHNS, CDR2 SASEGT. The CDR3 is CASSDNYEQYF. In DNA, the CDR3 is TGTGCCAGCAGTGATAATTACGAGCAGTACTTC.

This clonotype was found many times. J is TRBJ2-7 and V is TRBV7-6; D is unclear. V was pared by 1 base and J by 0 bases, with 7 bases between. This CDR3 is 14 amino acids long. Germline CDR1 reads SGHVS; CDR2 reads FNYEAQ. This chain's CDR3 is CASSLEPISYEQYF. The CDR3 DNA reads TGTGCCAGCAGCTTAGAGCCCATCTCCTACGAGCAGTACTTC. Variable domain in full (rest from reference TRBV7-6 and TRBJ2-7): GAGVSQSPRYKVTKRGQDVALRCDPISGHVSLYWYRQALGQGPEFLTYFNYEAQQDKSGLPNDRFSAERPEGSISTLTIQRTEQRDSAMYRCASSLEPISYEQYFGPGTRLTVT.

The chain joins TRBV15 to TRBJ1-2, with D possibly matching TRBD1 (6 bases). The CDR3 length is 15 residues. Germline CDR1 is LNHNV and CDR2 is YYDKDF (reference sequence). V lost 3 bases and J lost 4, with 15 bases in between. This CDR3 is CATSRGAGTLYGYTF. Here the CDR3 DNA reads TGTGCCACCAGCAGGGGGGCCGGGACCCTCTATGGCTACACCTTC.

The chain combines TRBV20-1 with TRBJ2-1, with D maybe TRBD1 (5 bases). This CDR3 comprises 16 residues. The V gene lost 6 bases and the J gene lost 8 bases, with 26 bases spanning the gap. The V gene's germline CDR1 is DFQATT and CDR2 SNEGSKA (reference sequence). The CDR3 DNA is TGCAGTGCCCAGAGTGGGGCCCGGTCGTTATTATATGAGCAGTTCTTC. Translated: CSAQSGARSLLYEQFF.

There are many counts of this clonotype. The chain carries TRBV6-6 and TRBJ2-7; D gene unclear. Germline V CDR1 and CDR2: MNHNY, SVGAGI (reference sequence). Trimming removed 2 bases at V and 3 bases at J, with 8 bases between. The CDR3 loop spans 13 amino acids. CDR3 in amino acids: CASSYRPFYEQYF. The CDR3, as DNA: TGTGCCAGCAGTTACCGGCCATTCTACGAGCAGTACTTC.

The sample holds many counts of this clonotype. The genes are TRBV6-1 and TRBJ2-3; 12 positions agree with TRBD2. Germline V lookup: CDR1 MNHNS, CDR2 SASEGT. The CDR3 is 15 amino acids. Trimming took 6 bases from V and 3 from J; bases not matched to a gene: 4. Here the CDR3 DNA reads TGTGCCAGCAGCCTGACTAGCGGGAGTACAGATACGCAGTATTTT. Protein: CASSLTSGSTDTQYF.

V and J are TRBV9 and TRBJ2-1; possibly TRBD1 or TRBD2 for D (5 bases each). V was shortened by 0 bases and J by 6 bases, with 7 bases between the two germline ends. The germline gives CDR1 SGDLS, CDR2 YYNGEE. This CDR3 contains 13 residues. For the CDR3, the DNA is TGTGCCAGCAGCGTAGGGGGGAGCAATGAGCAGTTCTTC. This sequence encodes CASSVGGSNEQFF.

The chain employs TRBV20-1 and TRBJ2-5; D may be TRBD1 (6 bases). This CDR3 is built from 14 residues. The germline gives CDR1 DFQATT, CDR2 SNEGSKA (reference sequence). Deletions cut 3 bases from V and 1 base from J, with 12 bases between. CDR3 nucleotide sequence: TGCAGTGCTAGGGCCGCAGGGGCCCAAGAGACCCAGTACTTC. This sequence encodes CSARAAGAQETQYF.

The chain uses TRBV20-1 and TRBJ2-5, with D perhaps matching TRBD1 or TRBD2 (5 bases each). CDR1 is DFQATT, CDR2 SNEGSKA, per germline (reference sequence). This CDR3 is built from 13 residues. V lost 3 bases, J lost 1 base, and 9 bases lay in between. CDR3: CSASGAPQETQYF. The CDR3 DNA is TGCAGTGCTAGCGGGGCACCCCAAGAGACCCAGTACTTC.

This clonotype was detected only a few times. The chain recombines TRBV24-1 with TRBJ1-6; TRBD1 aligns across 7 bases. CDR1 is KGHDR, CDR2 SFDVKD, per germline. The CDR3 covers 14 residues. With 10 bases clipped from V and 9 bases from J, the junction kept 11 bases outside the gene matches. In nucleotides, the CDR3 is TGTGCCACTCCCACAGGGGAGGGCTTTTCACCCCTCCACTTT. This encodes CATPTGEGFSPLHF.

Many counts were recorded for this clonotype. This chain joins TRBV9 and TRBJ2-1, with 7 bases matching TRBD1. Germline-derived CDR1 and CDR2 are SGDLS and YYNGEE. This CDR3 is built from 17 residues. Losses at the gene ends were 2 bases for V and 0 bases for J; bases not matched to a gene: 8. CDR3 region: CASSVRSGTVSYNEQFF. The CDR3 nucleotides read TGTGCCAGCAGCGTCAGATCCGGGACAGTCTCCTACAATGAGCAGTTCTTC.